This TCR beta chain is drawn from a study of cytomegalovirus exposure and HLA in healthy donors. About the research overall: In a later analysis, it was reported that the roughly 120 validation repertoires had been produced on the same platform as the 690 or so repertoires belonging to the first cohort.

The repertoire was sequenced with immunoSEQ multiplex PCR; TCRdb's copy has only in-frame clones and lacks some. The sample contains some 110,000 clones, 70% to 90% of which appear only once. The CDR3 length is 13 residues. Germline CDR1 SGHRS, CDR2 YFSETQ. Trimming took off 1 base at V and 1 base at J, with 6 bases between the two ends. This clone came up a few times. Its specificity is unknown. Regarding the study as a whole: High sensitivity and specificity were reportedly achieved when the classifier diagnosed cytomegalovirus status. Within the 130 or so validation repertoires, first-cohort TCR clusters tended to co-occur, according to a later analysis. A few of the chains that were CMV-associated were confirmed in vitro to be specific for CMV antigens.

The genes are TRBV5-1 and TRBJ2-7; a possible D gene is TRBD1 (6 bases). This TCR came from a woman under 30 in good health and CMV-seropositive. The sample was PBMCs. The CDR3: CASSLTGSYEQYF. The CDR3, as DNA: TGCGCCAGCAGCTTGACAGGGTCCTACGAGCAGTACTTC.